Shown below are 27 T cell receptor beta chains from a single sample sequenced in a study of T cell repertoires in cytomegalovirus infection (dated by TCRdb to 2018 to 2020). The sequencer was an Illumina HiSeq 1500. TCRdb's own reprocessing of the public reads used fastp at Q25 and MiXCR and kept productive beta chains. Every entry covers one CDR3 protein and lists the most common genes and DNA from its rows. The sample table holds about 530,000 distinct CDR3 sequences, of which around 27% were seen once. The ten biggest clones cover around 14% of the sample. Specimen: PBMCs. These receptors were taken from a human donor in good health (CMV status not recorded). Some clones in this sample may be carry-over from other donors' samples.

The rearrangement joins TRBV5-4 to TRBJ1-6; D is unresolved. V was cut by 0 bases and J by 11 bases, with 15 bases left in between. From germline, CDR1 is SGHNT and CDR2 YYREEE (reference sequence). The CDR3 is made up of 15 amino acids. CDR3 sequence: CASSLAGVASTPLHF. DNA for the CDR3: TGTGCCAGCAGCTTGGCCGGAGTCGCTAGCACACCCCTCCACTTT.

This sequence joins TRBV12-3 or TRBV12-4 and TRBJ1-3; TRBD1 might be the D (6 bases). The CDR3 length is 16 residues. With 7 bases removed from V and 1 base from J, the gap between germline ends came to 17 bases. This chain's CDR3 is CASTLPSTGSGNTIYF. In nucleotides, the CDR3 is TGTGCCAGCACTCTACCATCGACAGGATCTGGAAACACCATATATTTT.

The V call is TRBV7-2, the J call TRBJ2-7; 7 bases align to TRBD1. CDR1 is SGHTA, CDR2 FQGNSA, per germline. The trim removed 5 bases at V and 1 base at J, leaving 8 bases unmatched. This CDR3 comprises 15 residues. CDR3 sequence reads: CASSHIGDRSYEQYF. CDR3 bases: TGTGCCAGCAGCCACATCGGGGACAGATCCTACGAGCAGTACTTC. Full variable domain (missing parts from reference TRBV7-2 and TRBJ2-7): GAGVSQSPSNKVTEKGKDVELRCDPISGHTALYWYRQSLGQGLEFLIYFQGNSAPDKSGLPSDRFSAERTGGSVSTLTIQRTQQEDSAVYLCASSHIGDRSYEQYFGPGTRLTVT.

There are a few counts of this clonotype. DNA of the CDR3: TGCGCCAGCAGCCAAGGTAGCGGGAGCTTCCCAGATACGCAGTATTTT. Translated: CASSQGSGSFPDTQYF. The chain joins TRBV4-1 to TRBJ2-3; TRBD2 matches 9 bases. With V trimmed by 1 base and J by 4 bases, 6 bases remained unmatched. CDR3 size: 16 residues. Germline CDR1 is MGHRA and CDR2 is YSYEKL.

This chain links TRBV19 with TRBJ2-1, with 7 bases aligning to TRBD1. Trimming removed 5 bases from V and 3 bases from J; junction bases left unmatched: 16. From germline, CDR1 is LNHDA and CDR2 SQIVND (reference sequence). The CDR3 runs to 18 residues. CDR3 sequence reads: CASSPIPGGAINYNEQFF. CDR3 nucleotide sequence: TGTGCCAGTAGTCCCATCCCAGGGGGAGCGATAAACTACAATGAGCAGTTCTTC.

The chain employs TRBV10-2 and TRBJ2-1; D is possibly TRBD2 (5 bases). Germline V gene data show CDR1 as WSHSY and CDR2 as SAAADI. Trimming removed 8 bases from V and 4 bases from J, with 9 bases in between. This CDR3 spans 12 amino acids. The chain's CDR3 is CASRDVYNEQFF. In nucleotides, the CDR3 is TGCGCCAGCCGGGATGTATACAATGAGCAGTTCTTC.

This chain joins TRBV5-1 and TRBJ2-3; a weak D match, TRBD2 (5 bases). CDR3 size: 14 residues. The ends were cut back, 7 bases at V and 2 bases at J, with 14 bases in the middle. CDR1 is SGHRS and CDR2 is YFSETQ in the germline V gene. As DNA, the CDR3 is TGCGCCAGCCGAAGCGGCTCAAACACAGATACGCAGTATTTT. This codes for CASRSGSNTDTQYF. The variable domain in full, with the rest retrieved from reference TRBV5-1 and TRBJ2-3, is KAGVTQTPRYLIKTRGQQVTLSCSPISGHRSVSWYQQTPGQGLQFLFEYFSETQRNKGNFPGRFSGRQFSNSRSEMNVSTLELGDSALYLCASRSGSNTDTQYFGPGTRLTVL.

This clonotype appeared a few times. The J gene is TRBJ2-1, the V gene TRBV7-8; 7 nucleotides align to TRBD1. The V gene end was trimmed by 6 bases and the J gene end by 5 bases; junction bases not matched to a gene: 7. This CDR3 region has 14 residues. Looked up from germline, CDR1 is SGHVS and CDR2 is FQNEAQ. The CDR3 DNA reads TGTGCCAGCAGATATACCGACAGGGACAATGAGCAGTTCTTC. The encoded protein is CASRYTDRDNEQFF.

Concerning this clonotype itself: A much larger clone is a single base away; this may be a read error. The chain joins TRBV5-6 to TRBJ2-5; 10 bases are shared with TRBD1. Germline trimming cut 6 bases from V and 2 bases from J; bases unmatched to any gene: 1. This CDR3 has 13 amino acids. Germline CDR1 is SGHDT and CDR2 is YYEEEE. The CDR3 region has the DNA TGTGCCAGCACGGACAGGGGGCAAGAGACCCAGTACTTC. Translated: CASTDRGQETQYF.

This clonotype was observed many times. V gene TRBV7-2 combines with J gene TRBJ2-1; 10 positions match TRBD2. The CDR3 loop spans 16 amino acids. Germline CDR1 is SGHTA and CDR2 is FQGNSA. V lost 1 base and J lost 5; bases outside the gene matches: 5. CDR3 residues: CASSLVSLAGDNEQFF. The CDR3 DNA reads TGTGCCAGCAGCTTAGTGAGCCTAGCGGGAGACAATGAGCAGTTCTTC.

The chain carries TRBV20-1 and TRBJ2-3; 10 bases are shared with TRBD2. CDR1 is DFQATT, CDR2 SNEGSKA, per germline (reference sequence). The CDR3 loop spans 14 amino acids. Unmatched junction bases numbered 8, after V lost 6 bases and J lost 5 bases. The CDR3 is CSAPPAGGKDTQYF. The CDR3 nucleotides are TGCAGTGCCCCTCCAGCGGGAGGGAAAGATACGCAGTATTTT.

Regarding this clonotype: One end of the junction does not line up with germline, which may come from a read error. The rearrangement uses TRBV3-1 and TRBJ2-1; 11 nucleotides match TRBD2. CDR1 and CDR2 from the germline V gene are LGHDT and YNNKEL (reference sequence). The length of the CDR3 is 15 residues. The CDR3 protein is CASRTGLAAPNEQFF. DNA for the CDR3: TGTGCCAGCAGGACGGGACTAGCGGCCCCCAATGAGCAGTTCTTT.

This clonotype has more than one count but fewer than ten. V is TRBV5-3 and J is TRBJ2-7; TRBD1 might be the D (6 bases). TRBV5-3 is an ORF, with its function uncertain. Trimming left V 8 bases short and J 1 base short, with 19 bases between. This CDR3 is 15 amino acids long. The DNA for the CDR3 is TGTGCCAGCAGTTTGCTACAGGGCCTATCCTACGAGCAGTACTTC. Residues: CASSLLQGLSYEQYF.

This clonotype showed up many times. V and J are TRBV10-2 and TRBJ2-2; D is ambiguous. The CDR3 runs 14 residues. Trimming left V 2 bases short and J 12 bases short, with 16 bases between. The V gene's germline CDR1 is WSHSY and CDR2 SAAADI. CDR3 nucleotides: TGCGCCAGCAGTGAGGCGAGTAGGTTTGGCCAGCTGTTTTTT. This sequence encodes CASSEASRFGQLFF.

There are many counts of this clonotype. The J gene is TRBJ2-1, the V gene TRBV7-2; 13 nucleotides align to TRBD2. The CDR3 consists of 15 residues. Looked up from germline, CDR1 is SGHTA and CDR2 is FQGNSA. V lost 1 base to trimming and J lost 8 bases; unmatched junction nucleotides: 2. The CDR3 loop reads CASSLGLAGGDEQFF. DNA for the CDR3: TGTGCCAGCAGCTTAGGACTAGCGGGAGGCGATGAGCAGTTCTTC.

In its sample, this clonotype was seen many times. The chain has TRBV11-3 and TRBJ1-5; D gene uncertain. The germline CDR1 and CDR2 sequences are SGHNT and YENEEA. V lost 5 bases, J lost 4 bases, and 12 bases lay in between. The CDR3 runs 14 residues. The CDR3 DNA reads TGTGCCAGCAGCCCGGACGGGCATAATCAGCCCCAGCATTTT. Amino acids: CASSPDGHNQPQHF. The variable domain in full, completed from reference TRBV11-3 and TRBJ1-5, reads EAGVVQSPRYKIIEKKQPVAFWCNPISGHNTLYWYLQNLGQGPELLIRYENEEAVDDSQLPKDRFSAERLKGVDSTLKIQPAELGDSAVYLCASSPDGHNQPQHFGDGTRLSIL.

This clonotype showed up many times. The J gene is TRBJ2-7, the V gene TRBV7-8; no clear D. Germline-derived CDR1 and CDR2 are SGHVS and FQNEAQ. This CDR3 has 11 amino acids. Trimming cost V 0 bases and J 6 bases, with 3 bases left between them. The CDR3 loop reads CASSLAVEQYF. The CDR3 DNA reads as TGTGCCAGCAGCTTAGCGGTCGAGCAGTACTTC.

This rearrangement joins TRBV18 to TRBJ2-3; D is unresolved. CDR1 is KGHSH, CDR2 LQKENI, per germline. V lost 6 bases, J lost 0 bases, and 13 bases lay in between. The length of the CDR3 is 15 residues. CDR3: CASSSELLSTDTQYF. The CDR3 DNA reads TGTGCCAGCTCGTCGGAACTCCTCAGCACAGATACGCAGTATTTT.

This clonotype was observed a handful of times. This chain links TRBV6-6 with TRBJ2-4; D not certain. The CDR3 loop spans 12 amino acids. Germline V gene data show CDR1 as MNHNY and CDR2 as SVGAGI (reference sequence). V dropped 5 bases and J dropped 7 bases, with 9 bases sitting between them. CDR3 coding DNA: TGTGCCAGCAGTCCTCAACCCAACATTCAGTACTTC. This translates into CASSPQPNIQYF.

The chain recombines TRBV20-1 with TRBJ2-3, with 9 positions matching TRBD2. This CDR3 spans 14 amino acids. Looked up from germline, CDR1 is DFQATT and CDR2 is SNEGSKA (reference sequence). Trimming at V came to 6 bases and at J to 1 base, leaving 5 bases not matched to a gene. CDR3 sequence (DNA): TGCAGTGCCAGGGGACTAGCCGGCACAGATACGCAGTATTTT. Its protein is CSARGLAGTDTQYF.

The chain is built from TRBV14 and TRBJ2-1; TRBD2 matches at 10 bases. The CDR3 spans 14 residues. J gave up 13 bases and V 3 bases, and 9 bases lay outside the gene matches. Germline CDR1 and CDR2: SGHDN and FVKESK. DNA for the CDR3: TGTGCCAGCAGCCAGACTAGCGGGTCGACATACCAGTTCTTC. Its translation is CASSQTSGSTYQFF. The whole variable domain, filled in from reference TRBV14 and TRBJ2-1, reads EAGVTQFPSHSVIEKGQTVTLRCDPISGHDNLYWYRRVMGKEIKFLLHFVKESKQDESGMPNNRFLAERTGGTYSTLKVQPAELEDSGVYFCASSQTSGSTYQFFGPGTRLTVL.

There are a few counts of this clonotype. This chain connects TRBV7-8 to TRBJ2-3, with D possibly being TRBD2 (5 bases). The CDR3 runs to 15 residues. V shed 3 bases and J shed 0 bases, with 10 bases lying between them. Germline V lookup: CDR1 SGHVS, CDR2 FQNEAQ. The CDR3 loop reads CASSFLRASTDTQYF. The CDR3 DNA is TGTGCCAGCAGCTTCTTGCGGGCTAGCACAGATACGCAGTATTTT. Filled out from reference TRBV7-8 and TRBJ2-3, the complete variable domain reads GAGVSQSPRYKVAKRGQDVALRCDPISGHVSLFWYQQALGQGPEFLTYFQNEAQLDKSGLPSDRFFAERPEGSVSTLKIQRTQQEDSAVYLCASSFLRASTDTQYFGPGTRLTVL.

This sequence joins TRBV7-3 and TRBJ1-6; D is unresolved. This CDR3 region has 16 residues. V shed 5 bases and J shed 6 bases, with 17 bases lying between them. Per germline, CDR1 SGHTA and CDR2 FQGTGA. In nucleotides, the CDR3 is TGTGCCAGCAGCCTCGAGGGATCTTCTGGTAATTCACCCCTCCACTTT. Encoded protein: CASSLEGSSGNSPLHF.

V gene TRBV4-1 combines with J gene TRBJ1-5; D remains unclear. The V and J ends lost 0 bases and 6 bases respectively, with 12 bases between them. Germline V CDR1 and CDR2: MGHRA, YSYEKL. This CDR3 has 15 amino acids. The CDR3 region has the DNA TGCGCCAGCAGCCAAGAACGCGGGGTCGGTCAGCCCCAGCATTTT. Translating gives CASSQERGVGQPQHF.

The rearrangement links TRBV18 to TRBJ1-1; D unclear. CDR1 is KGHSH, CDR2 LQKENI, per germline. CDR3 length equals 15 residues. The ends were cut back, 1 base at V and 0 bases at J, with 9 bases in the middle. This CDR3 reads CASSPRAVMNTEAFF. In DNA form, the CDR3 reads TGTGCCAGCTCACCACGCGCAGTTATGAACACTGAAGCTTTCTTT.

In its sample, this clonotype was seen a few times. The chain has TRBV6-1 and TRBJ2-3; 7 bases match TRBD2. After removal of 6 bases from V and 0 bases from J, the junction contained 15 bases not matched to a gene. The CDR3 loop spans 18 amino acids. Germline V lookup: CDR1 MNHNS, CDR2 SASEGT. The chain's CDR3 is CASRTALGLGGSTDTQYF. The CDR3 nucleotides read TGTGCCAGCAGGACAGCCCTAGGCCTCGGGGGGAGCACAGATACGCAGTATTTT.

The chain recombines TRBV5-1 with TRBJ1-4; D ambiguous. CDR3 length equals 13 residues. V was shortened by 7 bases and J by 5 bases, with 12 bases between the two germline ends. In germline, CDR1 is SGHRS, CDR2 YFSETQ. The CDR3 sequence is CASSSPGNEKLFF. In nucleotides, the CDR3 is TGCGCCAGCTCGAGTCCGGGAAATGAAAAACTGTTTTTT.